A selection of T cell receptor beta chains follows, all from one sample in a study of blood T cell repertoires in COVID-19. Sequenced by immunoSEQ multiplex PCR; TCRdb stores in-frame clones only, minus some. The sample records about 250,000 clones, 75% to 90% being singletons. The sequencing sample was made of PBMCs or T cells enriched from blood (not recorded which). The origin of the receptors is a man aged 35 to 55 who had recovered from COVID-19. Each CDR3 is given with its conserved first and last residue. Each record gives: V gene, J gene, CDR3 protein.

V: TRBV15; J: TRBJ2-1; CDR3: CATSRDPRTGVSEQFF
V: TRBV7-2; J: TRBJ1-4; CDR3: CASNPGTVDEKLFF
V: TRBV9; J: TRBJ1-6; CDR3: CASSEGQTSNSPLHF
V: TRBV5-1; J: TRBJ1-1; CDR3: CASSPQGNTEAFF
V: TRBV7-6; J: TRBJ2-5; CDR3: CASSYPVQGGTQYF
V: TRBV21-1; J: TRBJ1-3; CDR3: CASSTVYRHSGNTIYF
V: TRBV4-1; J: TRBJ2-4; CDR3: CASSQHSLAKNIQYF
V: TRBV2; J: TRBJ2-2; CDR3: CASSEHRGDTGELFF
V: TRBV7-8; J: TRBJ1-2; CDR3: CASSPLPIQHGYTF
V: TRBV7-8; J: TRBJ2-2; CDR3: CASSLAPGQQTGELFF
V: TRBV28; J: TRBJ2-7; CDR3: CASSLSPLRRNEQYF
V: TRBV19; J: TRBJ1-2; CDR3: CASTTSDRPTGGYTF
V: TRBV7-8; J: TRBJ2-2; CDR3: CASSRTSGGARAGELFF
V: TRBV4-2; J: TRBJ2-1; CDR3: CASSQDRTSAYNEQFF
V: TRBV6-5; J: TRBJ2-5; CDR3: CASSYGLSTSQYF
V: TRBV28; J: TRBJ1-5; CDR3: CASSFAGRGLQPQHF
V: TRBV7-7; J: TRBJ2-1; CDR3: CASSLEMAGAYGEQFF
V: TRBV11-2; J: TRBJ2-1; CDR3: CASSPDPHSGGGNEQFF
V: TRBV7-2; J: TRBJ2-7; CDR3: CASSLFDEQYF
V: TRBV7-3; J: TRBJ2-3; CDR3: CASSLNSGEDTQYF
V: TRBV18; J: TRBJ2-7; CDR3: CASSPSGGGYSYEQYF
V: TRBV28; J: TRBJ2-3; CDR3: CAIGTASTDTQYF
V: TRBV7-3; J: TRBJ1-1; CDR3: CASSPGGVASNTEAFF
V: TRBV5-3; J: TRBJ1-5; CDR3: CARSGGQGKNQPQHF
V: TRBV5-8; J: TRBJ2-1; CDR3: CASSLEGQGYNEQFF
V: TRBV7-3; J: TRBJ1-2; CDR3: CASSLDRGPYGYTF
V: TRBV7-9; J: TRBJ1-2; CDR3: CASSPISIGPYGYTF
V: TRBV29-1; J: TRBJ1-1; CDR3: CSGGTGRDTEAFF
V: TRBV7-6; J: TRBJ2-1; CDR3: CASSQGYEQFF
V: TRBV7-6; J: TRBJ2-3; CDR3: CASSTTSQPDTQYF
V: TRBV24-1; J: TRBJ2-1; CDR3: CATSSITTSNNEQFF
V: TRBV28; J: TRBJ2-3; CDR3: CATSKGGSTDTQYF
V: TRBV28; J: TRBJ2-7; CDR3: CASSLVSSSYEQYF
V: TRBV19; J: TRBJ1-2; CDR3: CASSPKGTGLNYGYTF
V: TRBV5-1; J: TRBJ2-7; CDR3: CASSVGLSNSYEQYF
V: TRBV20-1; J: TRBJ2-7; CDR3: CSAVSPYEQYF
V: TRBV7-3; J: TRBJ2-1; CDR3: CASNPGQGHEQFF
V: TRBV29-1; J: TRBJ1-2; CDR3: CSVAQGADYGYTF
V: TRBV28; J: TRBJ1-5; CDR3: CASSSELWERNQPQHF
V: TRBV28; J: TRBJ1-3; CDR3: CASPPRDRGFISSGNTIYF
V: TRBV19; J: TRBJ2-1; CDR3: CASIHSGGPYEQFF
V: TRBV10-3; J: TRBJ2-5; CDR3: CATMSVRRGPNQETQYF
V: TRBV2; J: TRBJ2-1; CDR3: CASSDQENSYNEQFF
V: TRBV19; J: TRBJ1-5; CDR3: CASRTRAAGTYSNQPQHF
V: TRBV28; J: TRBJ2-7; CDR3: CASRHPGQSSYEQYF
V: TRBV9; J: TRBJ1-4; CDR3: CASSVGTLSNEKLFF
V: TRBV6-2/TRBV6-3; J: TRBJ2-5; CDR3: CASSTRSGKYQETQYF
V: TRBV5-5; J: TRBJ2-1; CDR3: CASSLAVYNEQFF
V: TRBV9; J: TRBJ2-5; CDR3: CASSHQGQGNNQETQYF
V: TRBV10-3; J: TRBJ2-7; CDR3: CATTSRGGGDSYEQYF
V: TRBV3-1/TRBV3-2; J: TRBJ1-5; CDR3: CASTNTGLGNQPQHF
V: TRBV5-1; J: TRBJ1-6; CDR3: CASSLGTGMNSPLHF
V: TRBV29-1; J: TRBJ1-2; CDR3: CSVDALQQGSNYGYTF
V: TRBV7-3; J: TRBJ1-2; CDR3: CASSPYPGAGYTF
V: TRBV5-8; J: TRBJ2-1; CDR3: CASGTGNSGRFDEQFF
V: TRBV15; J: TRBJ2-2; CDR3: CATSRDFDIANTGELFF
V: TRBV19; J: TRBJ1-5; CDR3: CASRGTGFRSNQPQHF
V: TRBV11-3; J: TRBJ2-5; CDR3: CASSRGDNPRQETQYF
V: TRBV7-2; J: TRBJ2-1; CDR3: CASSPTSGGASYNEQFF